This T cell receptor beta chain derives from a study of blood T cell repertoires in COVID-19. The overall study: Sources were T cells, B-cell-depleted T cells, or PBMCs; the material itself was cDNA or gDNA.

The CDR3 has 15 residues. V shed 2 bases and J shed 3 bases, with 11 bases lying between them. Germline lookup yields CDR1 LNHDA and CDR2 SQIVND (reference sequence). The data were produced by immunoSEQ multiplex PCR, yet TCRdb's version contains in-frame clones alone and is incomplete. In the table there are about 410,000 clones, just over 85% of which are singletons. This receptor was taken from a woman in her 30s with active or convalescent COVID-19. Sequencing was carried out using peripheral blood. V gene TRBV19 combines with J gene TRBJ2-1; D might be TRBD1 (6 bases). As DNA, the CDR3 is TGTGCCAGTAGTATATGGGACAAGAGCTACAATGAGCAGTTCTTC. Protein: CASSIWDKSYNEQFF.